These T cell receptor beta chains were read from a single sample in a study of blood T cell repertoires in COVID-19. TCRdb's table, derived via immunoSEQ multiplex PCR, lists solely in-frame clones and lacks some. The table lists 400,000 to 550,000 clones, around nine tenths of them singletons. Source material: PBMCs or T cells enriched from blood (not recorded which). These receptors all come from a young woman with acute COVID-19. The CDR3 runs from the conserved cysteine through the conserved F or W.

CDR3aa,v_gene,j_gene
CSVGPTGNTEAFF,TRBV29-1,TRBJ1-1
CASSSAQESYEQYF,TRBV5-1,TRBJ2-7
CASRLAPGQGRGEQYF,TRBV27,TRBJ2-7
CAYSGGLAGGQTYEQYF,TRBV2,TRBJ2-7
CASSIWRGRLYGYTF,TRBV19,TRBJ1-2
CASSGAVYGYTF,TRBV12-3/TRBV12-4,TRBJ1-2
CASSLGTDGSKGYTF,TRBV11-3,TRBJ1-2
CASSLGAANTGELFF,TRBV5-8,TRBJ2-2
CATSAGRSNGELFF,TRBV15,TRBJ2-2
CASSQDGSSGATSTDTQYF,TRBV4-1,TRBJ2-3
CASSLRTGGNSPLHF,TRBV27,TRBJ1-6
CASSQTEGLYSGNTIYF,TRBV3-1/TRBV3-2,TRBJ1-3
CASSAATGTSYHSEQFF,TRBV9,TRBJ2-1
CASSQVTRNTEAFF,TRBV3-1/TRBV3-2,TRBJ1-1
CASSGPGFQETQYF,TRBV9,TRBJ2-5
CSVEGRGAYGYTF,TRBV29-1,TRBJ1-2
CAWSVAGGYLYEQYF,TRBV30,TRBJ2-7
CASSGGRIMNTEAFF,TRBV5-8,TRBJ1-1
CASSRPGGPYNEQFF,TRBV27,TRBJ2-1
CASSSSGGSYNEQFF,TRBV5-1,TRBJ2-1
CAWRETDGRGAEAFF,TRBV30,TRBJ1-1
CASSPTSVGFTDTQYF,TRBV5-1,TRBJ2-3
CASSQDNAGEGHSPLHF,TRBV4-2,TRBJ1-6
CASSPAGTGVSSPLHF,TRBV18,TRBJ1-6
CASSSTGGWSYEQYF,TRBV5-1,TRBJ2-7
CATSEPGKPQHF,TRBV24-1,TRBJ1-5
CASSDPRGEAKNIQYF,TRBV10-1,TRBJ2-4
CASSPYLRGRGGYTF,TRBV7-2,TRBJ1-2
CASSKLPGQGAGEAFF,TRBV27,TRBJ1-1
CASSVSGSGNEQFF,TRBV9,TRBJ2-1
CASASQEDQPQHF,TRBV12-3/TRBV12-4,TRBJ1-5
CASSLTRDSRREQYF,TRBV5-5,TRBJ2-7
CATSRDTAGGFPRGNVLTF,TRBV15,TRBJ2-6
CASSQRGQETQYF,TRBV3-1/TRBV3-2,TRBJ2-5
CASRFGGGPSLNNSPLHF,TRBV27,TRBJ1-6
CASSLGLAGNEQFF,TRBV7-6,TRBJ2-1
CARSITGKSEAFF,TRBV7-5,TRBJ1-1
CAWMGGPYEQYF,TRBV30,TRBJ2-7
CASSIGGARHF,TRBV19,TRBJ1-5